This TCR beta chain was identified during a study of T-cell reconstitution after alpha-beta-depleted transplantation in children. Germline loops: CDR1 MNHGY, CDR2 SVAAGI. The CDR3 is made up of 15 amino acids. Researchers prepared the TCRbeta library using unique molecular identifiers, the study reports. Via MiXCR, TCRdb re-called the PCR reads, giving one row per CDR3 protein. The table includes 250,000 to 350,000 distinct CDR3 sequences, almost 10% detected once. The sequencing here drew on PBMCs from the stem cell graft donor, taken from the stem cell graft. The sequence was collected from a human donor who donated a stem cell graft to a child with SCID. The rearrangement links TRBV6-9 to TRBJ2-1; possibly TRBD1 or TRBD2 for D (5 bases each). With the DNA end fitting TRBJ2-7 better, the J assignment may be wrong. CDR3 bases: TGTGCCAGCAGTTATTCGAAGGGACCCTACAATGAGCAGTACTTC. It translates to CASSYSKGPYNEQYF.